Shown below are 7 T cell receptor beta chains from a single sample sequenced in a study of cytomegalovirus exposure and HLA in healthy donors. The method was immunoSEQ multiplex PCR; TCRdb's version includes in-frame clones alone and lacks a portion of them. The profile covers some 170,000 clones, with roughly 86% appearing a single time and about 2.5% taken by the ten largest. Sequenced: PBMCs. These receptors were obtained from a man younger than 35 in good health and CMV-seropositive.

The V and J genes are TRBV7-8 and TRBJ1-1, with D maybe TRBD1 (5 bases). Germline CDR1 SGHVS, CDR2 FQNEAQ. The germline V and J ends were trimmed by 7 bases and 1 base, with 10 bases remaining between them. The CDR3 is made up of 13 amino acids. In nucleotides, the CDR3 is TGTGCCAGCAAGCTCACAGGGAACACTGAAGCTTTCTTT. Its translation: CASKLTGNTEAFF.

This chain uses TRBV9 with TRBJ1-1, with a weak D call TRBD1 (5 bases). Trimming took off 3 bases at V and 3 bases at J, with 9 bases between the two ends. Germline values: CDR1 SGDLS, CDR2 YYNGEE. This CDR3 region has 13 residues. CDR3 in DNA: TGTGCCAGCAGCGCCCGCAGGGACACTGAAGCTTTCTTT. It specifies CASSARRDTEAFF. The whole variable domain, filled in from reference TRBV9 and TRBJ1-1, reads DSGVTQTPKHLITATGQRVTLRCSPRSGDLSVYWYQQSLDQGLQFLIQYYNGEERAKGNILERFSAQQFPDLHSELNLSSLELGDSALYFCASSARRDTEAFFGQGTRLTVV.

This rearrangement joins TRBV6-5 to TRBJ1-5; the match to TRBD1 covers 7 bases. V shed 5 bases and J 2 bases; nucleotides not matched to a gene: 3. The V gene's germline CDR1 is MNHEY and CDR2 SVGAGI. CDR3 length: 14 amino acids. The CDR3: CASSPDRGNQPQHF. DNA of the CDR3: TGTGCCAGCAGTCCCGACAGGGGCAATCAGCCCCAGCATTTT.

The chain joins TRBV5-1 to TRBJ1-4; no clear D. V gave up 1 base and J gave up 8 bases, with 12 bases separating them. The CDR3 runs 14 residues. Germline V gene lookup returns CDR1 SGHRS and CDR2 YFSETQ. CDR3 DNA sequence: TGCGCCAGCAGCTTGTCAGGCTCTGGGGAAAAACTGTTTTTT. The encoded protein is CASSLSGSGEKLFF.

This rearrangement joins TRBV18 to TRBJ2-2, with D hard to call. The CDR3 is 12 amino acids. CDR1 and CDR2 from the germline V gene are KGHSH and LQKENI. V lost 6 bases to trimming and J lost 4 bases, with 6 bases between them. The chain's CDR3 is CASSRFTGELFF. The CDR3 region has the DNA TGTGCCAGCTCGCGCTTCACCGGGGAGCTGTTTTTT.

In DNA, the CDR3 is TGTGCCAGCTTTATCCCCGGAGGTCAGAGCTCCTACGAGCAGTACTTC. Its translation: CASFIPGGQSSYEQYF. The J gene is TRBJ2-7, the V gene TRBV2, with D perhaps TRBD2 (5 bases). V was cut by 8 bases and J by 0 bases, with 20 bases left in between. The CDR3 is 16 residues long. Germline assignment: CDR1 SNHLY and CDR2 FYNNEI.

This clone was observed once. The chain employs TRBV18 and TRBJ1-3, with TRBD1 identical over 7 bases. Germline-derived CDR1 and CDR2 are KGHSH and LQKENI. The trim removed 0 bases at V and 0 bases at J, leaving 11 bases unmatched. The CDR3 has 19 residues. This CDR3 reads CASSPPWGTGVNSGNTIYF. DNA for the CDR3: TGTGCCAGCTCACCACCGTGGGGAACAGGGGTGAACTCTGGAAACACCATATATTTT.